Detailed here is one T cell receptor beta chain. This record belongs to a study of blood T cell repertoires in COVID-19. Background on the study: The origin of the acute and convalescent COVID-19 samples was the United States, Italy and Spain.

Assay used: immunoSEQ multiplex PCR; TCRdb lists only in-frame clones, some missing. The repertoire has roughly 290,000 clones, around 88% of them found once; the top ten carry over 2%. The CDR3 is 12 residues long. The germline V and J ends were trimmed by 5 bases and 5 bases, with 7 bases remaining between them. Germline V gene lookup returns CDR1 SNHLY and CDR2 FYNNEI. The receptor's source is a woman aged 25 to 39 who had recovered from COVID-19. The chain is built from TRBV2 and TRBJ1-5, with TRBD1 as a possible D gene (5 bases). What was sequenced was peripheral blood. The DNA for the CDR3 is TGTGCCAGCAGTCGGGGGGATCAGCCCCAGCATTTT. It translates to CASSRGDQPQHF.